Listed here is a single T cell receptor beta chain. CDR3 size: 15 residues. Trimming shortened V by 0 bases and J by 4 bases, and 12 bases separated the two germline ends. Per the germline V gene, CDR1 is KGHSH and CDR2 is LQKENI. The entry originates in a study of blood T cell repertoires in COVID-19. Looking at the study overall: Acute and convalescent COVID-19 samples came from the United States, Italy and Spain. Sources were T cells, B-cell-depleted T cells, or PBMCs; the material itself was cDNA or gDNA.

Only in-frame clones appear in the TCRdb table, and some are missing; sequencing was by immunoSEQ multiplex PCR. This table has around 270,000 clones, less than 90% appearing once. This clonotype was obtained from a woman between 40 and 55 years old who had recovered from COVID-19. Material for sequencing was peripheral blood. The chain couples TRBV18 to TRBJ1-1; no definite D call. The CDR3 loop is CASSPPTTSITEAFF. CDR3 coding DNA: TGTGCCAGCTCACCACCGACTACCAGCATCACTGAAGCTTTCTTT.